This T cell receptor (beta chain) was retrieved from a study of memory CD4+ T cells and cytomegalovirus serostatus. Study-wide findings and caveats: Of about 150 reported CMV TCRbeta sequences, about 67 were found in memory CD4+ repertoires.

Clones were sequenced by immunoSEQ multiplex PCR, and TCRdb holds only the in-frame ones, with some missing. The repertoire includes over 40,000 clones, around 75% of them detected once, and approximately 0.73% sits in the top ten. The sort gate was single viable CD3+CD4+CD8-CD45RO+ cells for memory CD4+ T cells. For this clone: The antigen is unknown.

This CDR3 has 12 amino acids. Trimming stripped 5 bases from V and 4 bases from J, with 7 bases between. Germline V gene lookup returns CDR1 LNHDA and CDR2 SQIVND (reference sequence). The sample was memory CD4+ T cells from blood. The gene calls are TRBV19 and TRBJ2-3, with D unresolved. This TCR came from an adult in good health and CMV-seronegative. CDR3 in amino acids: CASSSWADTQYF. CDR3 nucleotides: TGTGCCAGTAGTTCTTGGGCAGATACGCAGTATTTT.